The clone carrying this T cell receptor beta chain was picked up many times. Its specificity is unknown. This entry is derived from a study of T cells after yellow fever vaccination. Conversion of TCR transcripts into cDNA relied on 5'RACE template switching, which added a universal primer site and UMIs. TCRdb reanalysed the 5' RACE reads using MiXCR and keeps one entry per CDR3 protein. The sample holds approximately 340,000 distinct CDR3 sequences, 7.5% to 9% seen once. Study-wide results and limits: Most clones from primary vaccination were detected again post-booster (almost 98% CD4, 88% CD8). The secondary response was weaker but peaked faster, day 5 versus 15.

The CDR3 is 13 amino acids. Trimming took off 0 bases at V and 5 bases at J, with 6 bases between the two ends. Germline assignment: CDR1 MGHRA and CDR2 YSYEKL. This chain links TRBV4-1 with TRBJ2-3, with D tentatively TRBD2 (5 bases). The sequencing here drew on PBMCs, taken on the day of the first yellow fever vaccination. The TCR sequence derives from a man aged 18-30 years who received the YFV17D yellow fever vaccine. In nucleotides, the CDR3 is TGCGCCAGCAGCCAAGATCGGGGAGATACGCAGTATTTT. Protein product: CASSQDRGDTQYF.